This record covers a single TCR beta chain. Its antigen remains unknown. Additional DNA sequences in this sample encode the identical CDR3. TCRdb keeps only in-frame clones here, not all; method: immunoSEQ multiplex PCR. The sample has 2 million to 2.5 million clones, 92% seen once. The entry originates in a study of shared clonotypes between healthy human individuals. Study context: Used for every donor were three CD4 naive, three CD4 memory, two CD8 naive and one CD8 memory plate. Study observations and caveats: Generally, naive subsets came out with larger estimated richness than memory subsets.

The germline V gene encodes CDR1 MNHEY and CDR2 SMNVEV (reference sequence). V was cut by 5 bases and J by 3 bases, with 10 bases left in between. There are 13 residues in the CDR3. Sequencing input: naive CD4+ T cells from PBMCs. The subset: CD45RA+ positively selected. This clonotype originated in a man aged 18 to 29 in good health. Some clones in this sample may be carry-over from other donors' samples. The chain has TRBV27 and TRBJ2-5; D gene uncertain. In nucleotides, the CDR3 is TGTGCCAGCAGTCCTCTAGGAGAAGAGACCCAGTACTTC. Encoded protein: CASSPLGEETQYF.